The 10 T cell receptor beta chains in this list originate from one sample, sequenced in a study of blood T cell repertoires in COVID-19. Clones were read by immunoSEQ multiplex PCR, and TCRdb kept only the in-frame ones, dropping some. The sample has about 140,000 clones; under 85% are singletons. Sequenced: peripheral blood. These receptors were taken from a man aged 50 to 60 with active or convalescent COVID-19.

In this sample, this clone turned up a few times. V is TRBV27 and J is TRBJ2-7, with 7 bases aligning to TRBD2. The CDR3 consists of 16 residues. Germline CDR1 and CDR2: MNHEY and SMNVEV (reference sequence). J was trimmed by 4 bases and V by 6 bases; bases with no gene match: 15. CDR3 sequence: CASSRGQAGVRYEQYF. CDR3 nucleotides: TGTGCCAGCAGCCGCGGTCAGGCGGGAGTAAGATACGAGCAGTACTTC.

The chain uses TRBV19 and TRBJ1-1; no reliable D call. V dropped 1 base and J dropped 3 bases, with 6 bases sitting between them. The CDR3 consists of 13 residues. Germline CDR1 and CDR2: LNHDA and SQIVND (reference sequence). CDR3 coding DNA: TGTGCCAGTAGTATAGGGGGAGACACTGAAGCTTTCTTT. This sequence encodes CASSIGGDTEAFF.

This clone was seen at least ten times. DNA for the CDR3: TGTGCCACCAGCAGAGATTGGGCGGGGGGCGAGAGGGCTTTCTTT. It yields the protein CATSRDWAGGERAFF. V is TRBV15 and J is TRBJ1-1; maybe TRBD1 (6 bases). The germline V gene encodes CDR1 LNHNV and CDR2 YYDKDF (reference sequence). The CDR3 spans 15 residues. Trimming left V 0 bases short and J 11 bases short, with 19 bases between.

V and J are TRBV9 and TRBJ2-1; TRBD1 agrees at 9 bases. Unmatched junction bases numbered 7, after V lost 4 bases and J lost 2 bases. The CDR3 spans 16 residues. Germline V gives CDR1 SGDLS, CDR2 YYNGEE. The CDR3 nucleotides read TGTGCCAGCAGCACCCTGAGACAGGGGGCCTACAATGAGCAGTTCTTC. Translation: CASSTLRQGAYNEQFF.

This clone has just a few counts. CDR3 region: CASSLALDTQYF. The CDR3 nucleotides read TGTGCCAGCAGCCTAGCGCTGGATACGCAGTATTTT. The chain uses TRBV5-6 and TRBJ2-3; possibly TRBD2 for D (6 bases). V lost 4 bases, J lost 6 bases, and 9 bases lay in between. The CDR3 sequence is 12 residues long. CDR1 and CDR2 from the germline V gene are SGHDT and YYEEEE.

This clone was seen once. The rearrangement uses TRBV21-1 and TRBJ2-2; the table's D call TRBD2 went unverified against the DNA. TRBV21-1 represents a pseudogene. The CDR3 runs to 16 residues. The DNA for the CDR3 is TGTGCCAGCAGCAAAGGACTAGCGTGTCACACCGGGAAGCTGTTTTTT. Its translation: CASSKGLACHTGKLFF.

This clone has just a few counts. This rearrangement joins TRBV5-4 to TRBJ2-1; 10 positions match TRBD2. CDR1 is SGHNT and CDR2 is YYREEE in the germline V gene (reference sequence). V trimming: 0 bases; J trimming: 3 bases; junction bases outside the gene matches: 3. The length of the CDR3 is 16 residues. In DNA, the CDR3 is TGTGCCAGCAGCTTGGTGCTAGCGGGAGTCTACAATGAGCAGTTCTTC. It specifies CASSLVLAGVYNEQFF.

This chain joins TRBV5-1 and TRBJ2-6; 7 nucleotides line up with TRBD1. CDR1 is SGHRS, CDR2 YFSETQ, per germline. The CDR3 is made up of 16 amino acids. The J segment lost 0 bases and the V segment lost 9 bases, leaving 9 bases of the junction unmatched. Here the CDR3 reads CATGDSLSSGANVLTF. In DNA form, the CDR3 reads TGCGCCACCGGGGACAGCCTCTCCTCTGGGGCCAACGTCCTGACTTTC.

V usage is TRBV11-2 and J usage is TRBJ2-1; perhaps TRBD1 as D (6 bases). From germline, CDR1 is SGHAT and CDR2 FQNNGV. V was clipped by 5 bases and J by 2 bases, with 10 bases between them. The CDR3 consists of 14 residues. The CDR3 region is CASSTRGAYNEQFF. CDR3 sequence (DNA): TGTGCCAGCAGCACCAGGGGAGCCTACAATGAGCAGTTCTTC. The variable domain in full, with the rest retrieved from reference TRBV11-2 and TRBJ2-1, is EAGVAQSPRYKIIEKRQSVAFWCNPISGHATLYWYQQILGQGPKLLIQFQNNGVVDDSQLPKDRFSAERLKGVDSTLKIQPAKLEDSAVYLCASSTRGAYNEQFFGPGTRLTVL.

This clone came up a few times. The chain recombines TRBV5-1 with TRBJ1-2; perhaps TRBD1 as D (5 bases). The CDR3 length is 13 residues. Trimming took off 2 bases at V and 5 bases at J, with 10 bases between the two ends. CDR1 is SGHRS and CDR2 is YFSETQ in the germline V gene. The CDR3 nucleotides read TGCGCCAGCAGCTTTGACAGCCGGTATGGCTACACCTTC. Translation: CASSFDSRYGYTF.